This T cell receptor beta chain appears in the sequencing data of a study of radiation and T cells in renal cell carcinoma. This CDR3 has 15 residues. The V and J ends lost 4 bases and 11 bases respectively, with 24 bases between them. Germline V lookup: CDR1 SGHKS, CDR2 YYEKEE (reference sequence). Using immunoSEQ multiplex PCR, the repertoire was profiled, and TCRdb retains in-frame clones only, with some absent. The sample has 150,000 or so clones, approximately 88% seen once. Documented time point: blood 2 weeks post-SBRT. The treatment was: 15 Gy SBRT to primary tumor, nephrectomy 4 weeks later. Blood was sampled at baseline, 2 weeks and 4 weeks after SBRT. Clear cell pathology was present in this patient's renal cell carcinoma. A few counts support this clone.

The material was blood, obtained from a patient whose treatment included radiotherapy and nephrectomy. This clonotype originated in a woman aged 50 to 60 with renal cell carcinoma. The rearrangement links TRBV5-5 to TRBJ1-1, with TRBD1 as a possible D gene (5 bases). In DNA, the CDR3 is TGTGCCAGCAGCCAACGGGACCGCCTCTCCATGGTGGCTTTCTTT. Translating it yields CASSQRDRLSMVAFF.